One and the same sample provided the 5 T cell receptor beta chains below, sequenced in a study of blood T cell repertoires in COVID-19 (dated by TCRdb to 2020 to 2021). The library was made by the immunoSEQ multiplex PCR assay. In TCRdb, the immuneACCESS table is reduced to in-frame sequences with V and J assigned. These tables do not hold every clone; where another copy was compared, an unresolved V gene accounts for under half, and the others remain unexplained. The sample has under 250,000 clones on record, more than 75% of them singletons. 9.5% to 13% of the sample is held by the ten biggest clonotypes. Material: peripheral blood. Every receptor here comes from a man in his forties or fifties with COVID-19, enrolled during active disease.

The V call is TRBV6-6, the J call TRBJ2-5; a possible D gene is TRBD2 (7 bases). There are 15 residues in the CDR3. The germline V gene encodes CDR1 MNHNY and CDR2 SVGAGI (reference sequence). V lost 6 bases to trimming and J lost 4 bases, with 18 bases between them. CDR3 protein: CASSFRGRERETQYF. The DNA for the CDR3 is TGTGCCAGCAGCTTTCGGGGGCGGGAGAGAGAGACCCAGTACTTC.

The chain carries TRBV5-1 and TRBJ2-1; 7 bases fit TRBD1. The junction had 14 bases not matched to a gene; V was cut back by 5 bases and J by 0 bases. Germline V gene data show CDR1 as SGHRS and CDR2 as YFSETQ. This CDR3 has 18 amino acids. The CDR3 sequence is CASSRWRVQGSSYNEQFF. The CDR3 nucleotides are TGCGCCAGCAGTCGGTGGCGCGTACAGGGGAGCTCCTACAATGAGCAGTTCTTC.

The chain employs TRBV19 and TRBJ2-7; TRBD2 aligns across 11 bases. Germline V gives CDR1 LNHDA, CDR2 SQIVND (reference sequence). The CDR3 runs 15 residues. V gave up 2 bases and J gave up 1 base; unmatched junction bases: 1. Here the CDR3 DNA reads TGTGCCAGTAGTATACTAGCGGGGGGTTCCTACGAGCAGTACTTC. This sequence encodes CASSILAGGSYEQYF.

V and J are TRBV4-1 and TRBJ2-1, with a possible D match to TRBD1 (6 bases). Trimming took off 6 bases at V and 4 bases at J, with 13 bases between the two ends. In germline, CDR1 is MGHRA, CDR2 YSYEKL. CDR3 size: 14 residues. Here the CDR3 reads CASSREGGYNEQFF. CDR3 in DNA: TGCGCCAGCAGTCGAGAAGGGGGTTACAATGAGCAGTTCTTC.

The V gene is TRBV2, the J gene TRBJ2-5; 7 bases align to TRBD2. CDR3 length equals 14 residues. The J segment lost 1 base and the V segment lost 11 bases, leaving 10 bases of the junction unmatched. Germline V gives CDR1 SNHLY, CDR2 FYNNEI. The CDR3 coding sequence is TGTGCCTCATCCCGGGAGGCTATCCAAGAGACCCAGTACTTC. Amino acids: CASSREAIQETQYF.